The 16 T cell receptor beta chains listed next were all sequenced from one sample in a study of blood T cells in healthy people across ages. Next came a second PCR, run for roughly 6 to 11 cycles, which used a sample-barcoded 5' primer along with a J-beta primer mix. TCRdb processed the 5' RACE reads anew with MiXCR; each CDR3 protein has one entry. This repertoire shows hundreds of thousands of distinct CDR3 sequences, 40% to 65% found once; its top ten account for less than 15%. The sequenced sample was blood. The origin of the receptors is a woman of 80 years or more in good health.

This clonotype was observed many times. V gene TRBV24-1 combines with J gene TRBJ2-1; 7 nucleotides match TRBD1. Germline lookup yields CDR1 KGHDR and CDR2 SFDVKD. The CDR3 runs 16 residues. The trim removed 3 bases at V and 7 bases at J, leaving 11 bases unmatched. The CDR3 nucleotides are TGTGCCACCAGTGATCCGAAAACAGGGGCGAGTAATGAGCAGTTCTTC. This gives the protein CATSDPKTGASNEQFF.

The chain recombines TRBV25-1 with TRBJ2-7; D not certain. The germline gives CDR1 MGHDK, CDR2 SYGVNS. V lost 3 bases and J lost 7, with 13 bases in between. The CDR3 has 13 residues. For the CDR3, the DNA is TGTGCCAGCAGTGAGCACAAGGCGAATGAGCAGTACTTC. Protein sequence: CASSEHKANEQYF.

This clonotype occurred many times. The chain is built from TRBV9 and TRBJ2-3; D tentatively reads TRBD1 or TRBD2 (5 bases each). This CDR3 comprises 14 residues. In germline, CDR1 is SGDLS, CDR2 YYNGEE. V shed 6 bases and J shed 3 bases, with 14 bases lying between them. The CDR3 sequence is CASTKGPDTDTQYF. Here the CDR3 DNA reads TGTGCCAGCACCAAGGGACCTGATACAGATACGCAGTATTTT. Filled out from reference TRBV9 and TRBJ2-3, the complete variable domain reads DSGVTQTPKHLITATGQRVTLRCSPRSGDLSVYWYQQSLDQGLQFLIQYYNGEERAKGNILERFSAQQFPDLHSELNLSSLELGDSALYFCASTKGPDTDTQYFGPGTRLTVL.

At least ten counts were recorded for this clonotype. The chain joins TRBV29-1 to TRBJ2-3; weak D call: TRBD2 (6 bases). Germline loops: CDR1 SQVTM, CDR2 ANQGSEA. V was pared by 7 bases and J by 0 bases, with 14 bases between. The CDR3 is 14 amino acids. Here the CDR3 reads CSEVAVASTDTQYF. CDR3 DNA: TGCAGCGAAGTAGCGGTTGCGAGCACAGATACGCAGTATTTT.

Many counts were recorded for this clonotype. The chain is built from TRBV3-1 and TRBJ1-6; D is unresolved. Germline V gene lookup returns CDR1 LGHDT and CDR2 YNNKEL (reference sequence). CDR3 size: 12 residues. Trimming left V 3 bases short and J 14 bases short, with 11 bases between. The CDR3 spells CASSHAISTLHF. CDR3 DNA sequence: TGTGCCAGCAGCCATGCCATATCGACCCTCCACTTT.

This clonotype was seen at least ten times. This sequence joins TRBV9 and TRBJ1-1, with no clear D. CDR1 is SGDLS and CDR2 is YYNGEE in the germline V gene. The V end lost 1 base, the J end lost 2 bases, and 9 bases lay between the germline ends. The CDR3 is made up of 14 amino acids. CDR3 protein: CASSVRPINTEAFF. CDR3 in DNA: TGTGCCAGCAGCGTACGACCTATTAACACTGAAGCTTTCTTT. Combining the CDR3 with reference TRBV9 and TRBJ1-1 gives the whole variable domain DSGVTQTPKHLITATGQRVTLRCSPRSGDLSVYWYQQSLDQGLQFLIQYYNGEERAKGNILERFSAQQFPDLHSELNLSSLELGDSALYFCASSVRPINTEAFFGQGTRLTVV.

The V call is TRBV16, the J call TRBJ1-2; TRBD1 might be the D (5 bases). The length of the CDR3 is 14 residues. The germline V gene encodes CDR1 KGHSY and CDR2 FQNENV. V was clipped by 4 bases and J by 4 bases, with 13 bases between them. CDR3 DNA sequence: TGTGCCAGCAGCCCAATGCAGGGCCCCTATGGCTACACCTTC. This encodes CASSPMQGPYGYTF.

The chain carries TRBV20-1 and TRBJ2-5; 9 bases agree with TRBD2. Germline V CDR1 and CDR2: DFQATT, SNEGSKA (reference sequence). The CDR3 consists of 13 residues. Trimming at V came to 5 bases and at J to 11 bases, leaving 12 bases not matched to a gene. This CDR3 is CSALLRGGRGQYF. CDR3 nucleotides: TGCAGTGCTCTCCTGCGGGGGGGCCGCGGGCAGTACTTC.

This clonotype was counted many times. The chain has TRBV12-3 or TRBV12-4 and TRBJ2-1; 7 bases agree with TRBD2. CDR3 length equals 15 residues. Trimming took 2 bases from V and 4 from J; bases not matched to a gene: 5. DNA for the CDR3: TGTGCCAGCAGTTTAAGCCTAGCGGTTTACAATGAGCAGTTCTTC. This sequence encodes CASSLSLAVYNEQFF.

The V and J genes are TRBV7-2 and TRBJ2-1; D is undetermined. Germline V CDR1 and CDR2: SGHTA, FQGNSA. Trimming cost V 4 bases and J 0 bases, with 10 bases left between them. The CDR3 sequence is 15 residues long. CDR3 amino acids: CASSSTWSSYNEQFF. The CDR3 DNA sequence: TGTGCCAGCAGCTCTACTTGGAGCTCCTACAATGAGCAGTTCTTC.

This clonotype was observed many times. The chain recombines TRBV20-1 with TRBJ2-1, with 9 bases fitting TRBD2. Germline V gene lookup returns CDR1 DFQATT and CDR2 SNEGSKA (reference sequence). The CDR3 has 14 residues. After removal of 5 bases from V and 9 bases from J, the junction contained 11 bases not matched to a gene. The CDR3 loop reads CSAPSGTSSLEQFF. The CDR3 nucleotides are TGCAGTGCTCCTTCCGGGACTAGCAGCCTTGAGCAGTTCTTC.

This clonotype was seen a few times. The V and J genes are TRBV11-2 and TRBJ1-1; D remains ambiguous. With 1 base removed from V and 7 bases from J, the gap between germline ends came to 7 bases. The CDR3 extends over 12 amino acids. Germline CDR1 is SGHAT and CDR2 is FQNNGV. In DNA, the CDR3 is TGTGCCAGCAGCTTAGCCGGATATGAAGCTTTCTTT. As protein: CASSLAGYEAFF.

CDR3 sequence: CATSDSSSYNEQFF. The DNA for the CDR3 is TGTGCCACCTCGGACAGTAGCTCCTACAATGAGCAGTTCTTC. V gene TRBV6-1 combines with J gene TRBJ2-1; D perhaps matches TRBD1 (6 bases). The germline gives CDR1 MNHNS, CDR2 SASEGT. The CDR3 contains 14 residues. V lost 10 bases and J lost 0, with 13 bases in between.

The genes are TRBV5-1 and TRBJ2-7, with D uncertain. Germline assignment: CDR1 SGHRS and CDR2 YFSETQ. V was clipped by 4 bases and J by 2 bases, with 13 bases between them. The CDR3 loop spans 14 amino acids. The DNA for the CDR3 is TGCGCCAGCAGCCACGGAACTGCCGCCTACGAGCAGTACTTC. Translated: CASSHGTAAYEQYF.

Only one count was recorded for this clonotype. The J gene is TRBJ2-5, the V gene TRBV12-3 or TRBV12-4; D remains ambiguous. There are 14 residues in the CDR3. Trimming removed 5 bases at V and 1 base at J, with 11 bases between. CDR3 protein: CASSTSEVQETQYF. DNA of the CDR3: TGTGCCAGCAGTACCAGCGAGGTCCAAGAGACCCAGTACTTC.

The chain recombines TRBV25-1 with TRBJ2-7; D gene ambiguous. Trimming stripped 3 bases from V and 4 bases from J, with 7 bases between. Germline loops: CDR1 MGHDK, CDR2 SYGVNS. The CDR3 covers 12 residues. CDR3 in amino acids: CASSDMGYEQYF. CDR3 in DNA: TGTGCCAGCAGTGATATGGGGTACGAGCAGTACTTC.